Listed here are 21 T cell receptor beta chains from one sample, sequenced in a study of PD-1 blockade in classical Hodgkin lymphoma. This table comes from immunoSEQ multiplex PCR, and its TCRdb copy is limited to in-frame clones, with some not included. The sample lists approximately 90,000 clones; under 85% were seen once. Time point in this sample: cycle 4 day 1 (C4D1), after more than five weeks of nivolumab. All patients relapsed after autologous stem cell transplantation, and brentuximab vedotin exposure varied. Sequences were derived from peripheral blood mononuclear cells (PBMCs), sampled before the fourth cycle of nivolumab. The receptor source for this set is a human donor with classical Hodgkin lymphoma.

The chain has TRBV5-4 and TRBJ2-3; perhaps D is TRBD1 or TRBD2 (5 bases each). The germline CDR1 and CDR2 sequences are SGHNT and YYREEE (reference sequence). Between the trimmed V and J ends, which lost 4 bases and 6 bases, there was a span of 15 bases. The CDR3 is 14 amino acids. The CDR3 DNA is TGTGCCAGCAGCGGGAGAGGGGCGGCGGATACGCAGTATTTT. This gives the protein CASSGRGAADTQYF.

V and J are TRBV15 and TRBJ2-3, with unresolved D. V lost 1 base to trimming and J lost 6 bases, with 14 bases between them. Germline CDR1 reads LNHNV; CDR2 reads YYDKDF (reference sequence). The CDR3 length is 15 residues. CDR3 bases: TGTGCCACCAGCAGAGCCCCTTATGAAATGGATACGCAGTATTTT. Translating gives CATSRAPYEMDTQYF.

CDR3 residues: CASSLTSGSYNEQFF. The CDR3 DNA sequence: TGTGCCAGCTCTTTGACCAGCGGCTCCTACAATGAGCAGTTCTTC. The chain has TRBV6-5 and TRBJ2-1; D is perhaps TRBD2 (5 bases). The CDR3 sequence is 15 residues long. Germline V gene lookup returns CDR1 MNHEY and CDR2 SVGAGI. Trimming left V 8 bases short and J 0 bases short, with 14 bases between.

This clone is a singleton in its sample. The V gene is TRBV30, the J gene TRBJ2-7; 8 bases are a match to TRBD1. V lost 2 bases and J lost 6; bases outside the gene matches: 6. The germline V gene encodes CDR1 GTSNPN and CDR2 SVGIG (reference sequence). The CDR3 has 13 amino acids. CDR3 sequence: CAWSRVQGGEQYF. The CDR3 region has the DNA TGTGCCTGGAGTAGGGTACAGGGGGGCGAGCAGTACTTC.

The rearrangement joins TRBV6-5 to TRBJ2-3; 7 positions match TRBD2. CDR1 and CDR2 from the germline V gene are MNHEY and SVGAGI. This CDR3 has 14 residues. The V and J ends lost 10 bases and 2 bases, in that order; junction bases with no gene match: 9. In nucleotides, the CDR3 is TGTGCCATTCTCCATAGCGGGCTCACAGATACGCAGTATTTT. It yields the protein CAILHSGLTDTQYF.

V and J are TRBV19 and TRBJ2-2, with TRBD2 matching over 10 bases. In germline, CDR1 is LNHDA, CDR2 SQIVND (reference sequence). V lost 7 bases and J lost 1; bases outside the gene matches: 0. The CDR3 spans 14 residues. As DNA, the CDR3 is TGTGCCAGTATAGCGGGAGGGAACACCGGGGAGCTGTTTTTT. It translates to CASIAGGNTGELFF.

V is TRBV11-1 and J is TRBJ1-2; D is undetermined. V was shortened by 5 bases and J by 2 bases, with 15 bases between the two germline ends. This CDR3 has 15 amino acids. Germline V lookup: CDR1 SGHAT, CDR2 FQDESV (reference sequence). The CDR3 DNA is TGTGCCAGCAGCGCCGAGGACGACGGAAACTATGGCTACACCTTC. The encoded protein is CASSAEDDGNYGYTF.

This sequence joins TRBV5-4 and TRBJ2-5, with D uncertain. V lost 4 bases, J lost 4 bases, and 14 bases lay in between. Germline CDR1 reads SGHNT; CDR2 reads YYREEE (reference sequence). The CDR3 contains 14 residues. CDR3: CASSARTDRETQYF. For the CDR3, the DNA is TGTGCCAGCAGCGCGCGGACGGACCGAGAGACCCAGTACTTC. The whole variable domain, remainder taken from reference TRBV5-4 and TRBJ2-5, is ETGVTQSPTHLIKTRGQQVTLRCSSQSGHNTVSWYQQALGQGPQFIFQYYREEENGRGNFPPRFSGLQFPNYSSELNVNALELDDSALYLCASSARTDRETQYFGPGTRLLVL.

This clone turned up a few times. The chain recombines TRBV9 with TRBJ2-1; the match to TRBD2 covers 7 bases. CDR3 size: 16 residues. Germline values: CDR1 SGDLS, CDR2 YYNGEE. J was trimmed by 5 bases and V by 4 bases; bases with no gene match: 12. DNA for the CDR3: TGTGCCAGCAGCCTAAGACTAGCCGGGAGTCACAATGAGCAGTTCTTC. Its protein product is CASSLRLAGSHNEQFF. The variable domain in full, completed from reference TRBV9 and TRBJ2-1, reads DSGVTQTPKHLITATGQRVTLRCSPRSGDLSVYWYQQSLDQGLQFLIQYYNGEERAKGNILERFSAQQFPDLHSELNLSSLELGDSALYFCASSLRLAGSHNEQFFGPGTRLTVL.

The rearrangement uses TRBV5-1 and TRBJ2-1; 11 bases are shared with TRBD2. V shed 0 bases, J shed 7 bases, and the junction held 3 bases outside the gene matches. The germline CDR1 and CDR2 sequences are SGHRS and YFSETQ. The CDR3 runs 15 residues. CDR3 in DNA: TGCGCCAGCAGCTTGGATGCTAGCGGGAGGAATGAGCAGTTCTTC. Protein product: CASSLDASGRNEQFF.

J is TRBJ2-3 and V is TRBV11-2, with 9 bases that match TRBD1. The V and J ends lost 5 bases and 2 bases, in that order; junction bases with no gene match: 14. Germline lookup yields CDR1 SGHAT and CDR2 FQNNGV. CDR3 length: 18 residues. The CDR3 is CASSGRDRAGGYTDTQYF. The DNA for the CDR3 is TGTGCCAGCAGCGGCCGGGACAGGGCCGGGGGGTACACAGATACGCAGTATTTT.

This chain uses TRBV7-2 with TRBJ2-1, with 9 bases matching TRBD1. The CDR3 sequence is 16 residues long. V was clipped by 3 bases and J by 6 bases; unmatched bases: 9. Germline V gives CDR1 SGHTA, CDR2 FQGNSA. This chain's CDR3 is CASSLIGQGNSNEQFF. In DNA form, the CDR3 reads TGTGCCAGCAGCTTGATAGGACAGGGGAATTCCAATGAGCAGTTCTTC.

V gene TRBV9 combines with J gene TRBJ1-1; maybe TRBD1 (5 bases). CDR3 length: 12 amino acids. Trimming took 4 bases from V and 11 from J, leaving 15 bases between them. The germline V gene has CDR1 SGDLS and CDR2 YYNGEE. The DNA for the CDR3 is TGTGCCAGCAGCCTCCCAGGGCCGATGGCTTTCTTT. It yields the protein CASSLPGPMAFF. Based on the CDR3 plus reference TRBV9 and TRBJ1-1, the full variable domain is DSGVTQTPKHLITATGQRVTLRCSPRSGDLSVYWYQQSLDQGLQFLIQYYNGEERAKGNILERFSAQQFPDLHSELNLSSLELGDSALYFCASSLPGPMAFFGQGTRLTVV.

The chain links TRBV6-4 to TRBJ2-3; a weak D match, TRBD2 (6 bases). Per germline, CDR1 MRHNA and CDR2 SNTAGT. V dropped 5 bases and J dropped 4 bases, with 13 bases sitting between them. CDR3 size: 14 residues. The CDR3 loop reads CASSNLGGSDTQYF. DNA of the CDR3: TGTGCCAGCAGTAACTTAGGAGGGTCAGATACGCAGTATTTT.

This chain joins TRBV5-5 and TRBJ2-3; the D is unclear. The V gene lost 4 bases and the J gene lost 3 bases, with 18 bases spanning the gap. Germline V gene sequence: CDR1 SGHKS, CDR2 YYEKEE (reference sequence). CDR3 size: 16 residues. CDR3 region: CASSRGATRRTDTQYF. The CDR3 nucleotides read TGTGCCAGCAGCAGAGGTGCCACCCGACGGACAGATACGCAGTATTTT.

This chain connects TRBV28 to TRBJ1-4; D perhaps matches TRBD1 (6 bases). CDR1 MDHEN and CDR2 SYDVKM come from the germline V gene. This CDR3 spans 14 amino acids. Trimming left V 6 bases short and J 5 bases short, with 13 bases between. The CDR3 DNA sequence: TGTGCCAGCAGGACAGGTTGGAACAATGAAAAACTGTTTTTT. Amino acids: CASRTGWNNEKLFF.

The rearrangement uses TRBV19 and TRBJ2-7; a possible D gene is TRBD2 (5 bases). Trimming removed 5 bases from V and 6 bases from J, with 11 bases in between. CDR1 is LNHDA and CDR2 is SQIVND in the germline V gene (reference sequence). This CDR3 comprises 12 residues. CDR3 in amino acids: CASSPTGSEQYF. The CDR3 DNA follows: TGTGCCAGTAGTCCTACGGGGAGCGAGCAGTACTTC.

CDR3 loop: CASSSRDLRETQYF. The CDR3 DNA follows: TGTGCCAGCAGTTCCCGGGACTTGCGGGAGACCCAGTACTTC. V is TRBV27 and J is TRBJ2-5, with D perhaps TRBD2 (6 bases). The germline CDR1 and CDR2 sequences are MNHEY and SMNVEV (reference sequence). There are 14 residues in the CDR3. V was shortened by 4 bases and J by 5 bases, with 14 bases between the two germline ends.

V usage is TRBV2 and J usage is TRBJ1-2, with D hard to call. V dropped 0 bases and J dropped 3 bases, with 11 bases sitting between them. The CDR3 extends over 15 amino acids. The germline V gene has CDR1 SNHLY and CDR2 FYNNEI. The CDR3 sequence: CASSEALRSYYGYTF. The CDR3 DNA reads as TGTGCCAGCAGTGAAGCTCTGCGCAGCTACTATGGCTACACCTTC.

The V call is TRBV18, the J call TRBJ2-2; TRBD1 agrees at 10 bases. The germline gives CDR1 KGHSH, CDR2 LQKENI. The CDR3 covers 15 residues. Trimming at V came to 0 bases and at J to 6 bases, leaving 1 base not matched to a gene. This CDR3 is CASSPPDRGSGELFF. In DNA form, the CDR3 reads TGTGCCAGCTCACCACCGGACAGGGGGTCCGGGGAGCTGTTTTTT.

The genes are TRBV6-1 and TRBJ2-7; the match to TRBD1 covers 11 bases. The CDR3 sequence is 15 residues long. Germline loops: CDR1 MNHNS, CDR2 SASEGT. With V trimmed by 6 bases and J by 7 bases, 11 bases remained unmatched. The CDR3 nucleotides read TGTGCCAGCAGAGACCACCGGGACAGGGGGTGGGAGCAGTACTTC. Residues: CASRDHRDRGWEQYF.